This T cell receptor (beta chain) came from a study of cytomegalovirus exposure and HLA in healthy donors. Whole-study context: Around 83% of several hundred genotyped donors fell in the Caucasian-associated ancestry cluster.

PCR amplification relied on 60 Vbeta primers (plus 13 Jbeta primers). Method: immunoSEQ multiplex PCR; TCRdb's copy keeps in-frame clones and lacks some. This sample carries some 180,000 clones, approximately 80% of them seen once, and the ten largest clones take 1.4%. V was pared by 5 bases and J by 3 bases, with 7 bases of the junction left unmatched. The CDR3 sequence is 14 residues long. The germline V gene has CDR1 SEHNR and CDR2 FQNEAQ (reference sequence). Study-level findings and limits: The majority of CMV-associated TCR beta chains were reported as apparently HLA-restricted in a later analysis.

As to this clone: The antigen remains unidentified.

V gene TRBV7-9 combines with J gene TRBJ2-7, with 7 positions matching TRBD1. The sequenced material came from PBMCs. The TCR originated in a girl between 10 and 17 years old in good health and CMV-seropositive. The DNA of the CDR3 is TGTGCCAGCAGCCCGACAGGGAAAGGCTACGAGCAGTACTTC. This translates into CASSPTGKGYEQYF.